The 19 T cell receptor beta chains given below trace back to one sample, sequenced in a study of OX40 agonist ivuxolimab in advanced cancers. Libraries were prepared by immunoSEQ multiplex PCR; TCRdb keeps only in-frame clonotypes and omits some of them. The sample shows 65,000 to 85,000 clones, over 75% of them seen only once. The sequencing here drew on CD4+ or CD8+ T cells sorted from blood, taken in a trial of the OX40 agonist ivuxolimab. These receptors came from an adult with an advanced solid tumor such as melanoma, head and neck, liver or kidney cancer.

Points on this clone: The junction departs from germline at one end; a sequencing error may be responsible. This sequence joins TRBV7-7 and TRBJ1-4; 7 nucleotides match TRBD1. The CDR3 covers 17 residues. Germline V lookup: CDR1 SSHAT, CDR2 FNYEAQ (reference sequence). The CDR3 bases are TGTGCTAGCAACGCCAAAGGTGACAGGGCGGCTAATGAAAAACTGTTTTTT. Translating gives CASNAKGDRAANEKLFF.

This clone turned up a few times. A read error is possible here, since a much larger clone lies one base away. The same CDR3 also results from other DNA sequences found in this sample. This chain links TRBV2 with TRBJ2-7, with D hard to call. The CDR3 totals 10 residues. Trimming stripped 3 bases from V and 4 bases from J, with 1 base between. The germline V gene has CDR1 SNHLY and CDR2 FYNNEI. CDR3 nucleotides: TGTGCCAGCAGTGATTACGAGCAGTACTTC. Its protein is CASSDYEQYF.

The rearrangement joins TRBV5-6 to TRBJ2-7; weak D call: TRBD1 (6 bases). CDR3 length equals 15 residues. Trimming shortened V by 3 bases and J by 1 base, and 14 bases separated the two germline ends. The germline gives CDR1 SGHDT, CDR2 YYEEEE. The CDR3 nucleotides are TGTGCCAGCAGCTCTTTACAGGGATTTTCCTACGAGCAGTACTTC. Translated: CASSSLQGFSYEQYF.

The rearrangement joins TRBV5-1 to TRBJ2-3; no firm D call. Trimming shortened V by 4 bases and J by 4 bases, and 13 bases separated the two germline ends. The CDR3 covers 14 residues. Germline-derived CDR1 and CDR2 are SGHRS and YFSETQ. The CDR3 DNA reads TGCGCCAGCAGCGATCCCTCGGGCGCAGATACGCAGTATTTT. This sequence encodes CASSDPSGADTQYF.

With respect to this clone: Additional DNA sequences in this sample encode the identical CDR3. This sequence joins TRBV5-1 and TRBJ2-7; D remains ambiguous. The CDR3 sequence is 12 residues long. The V gene's germline CDR1 is SGHRS and CDR2 YFSETQ. Deletions cut 1 base from V and 3 bases from J, with 5 bases between. CDR3 DNA sequence: TGCGCCAGCAGCTTGTTTGGCTACGAGCAGTACTTC. It yields the protein CASSLFGYEQYF. The complete variable domain, with remaining parts taken from reference TRBV5-1 and TRBJ2-7, reads KAGVTQTPRYLIKTRGQQVTLSCSPISGHRSVSWYQQTPGQGLQFLFEYFSETQRNKGNFPGRFSGRQFSNSRSEMNVSTLELGDSALYLCASSLFGYEQYFGPGTRLTVT.

This clone was counted a single time. V usage is TRBV28 and J usage is TRBJ1-3, with a weak D call TRBD1 (5 bases). Trimming pared 1 base from V and 4 bases from J, leaving 11 bases between. CDR3 length equals 15 residues. Germline lookup yields CDR1 MDHEN and CDR2 SYDVKM. CDR3: CASSLSRAEGNTIYF. As DNA, the CDR3 is TGTGCCAGCAGTTTATCCAGGGCGGAGGGAAACACCATATATTTT. The full variable domain, rest sourced from reference TRBV28 and TRBJ1-3, is DVKVTQSSRYLVKRTGEKVFLECVQDMDHENMFWYRQDPGLGLRLIYFSYDVKMKEKGDIPEGYSVSREKKERFSLILESASTNQTSMYLCASSLSRAEGNTIYFGEGSWLTVV.

V gene TRBV7-3 combines with J gene TRBJ2-5, with D hard to call. The CDR3 is 13 residues long. Per the germline V gene, CDR1 is SGHTA and CDR2 is FQGTGA. V was cut by 5 bases and J by 4 bases, with 11 bases left in between. The CDR3 protein is CASSENPGETQYF. In nucleotides, the CDR3 is TGTGCCAGCAGCGAGAACCCAGGAGAGACCCAGTACTTC.

This clone was counted a few times. This chain joins TRBV7-2 and TRBJ1-1, with D unclear. V dropped 4 bases and J dropped 1 base, with 10 bases sitting between them. This CDR3 region has 14 residues. Germline CDR1 reads SGHTA; CDR2 reads FQGNSA. The CDR3 DNA is TGTGCCAGCAGCTCCTTTGAGGGGAACACTGAAGCTTTCTTT. This encodes CASSSFEGNTEAFF.

This clone was seen a few times. The V and J genes are TRBV6-5 and TRBJ2-2; TRBD2 agrees at 8 bases. There are 15 residues in the CDR3. The V segment lost 6 bases and the J segment 0 bases; nucleotides outside the gene matches: 3. The germline V gene encodes CDR1 MNHEY and CDR2 SVGAGI. Here the CDR3 reads CASRRGGTNTGELFF. CDR3 nucleotide sequence: TGTGCCAGCAGACGGGGGGGAACGAACACCGGGGAGCTGTTTTTT.

The chain joins TRBV4-3 to TRBJ2-7, with D maybe TRBD1 (6 bases). Trimming shortened V by 4 bases and J by 1 base, and 17 bases separated the two germline ends. Germline CDR1 reads LGHNA; CDR2 reads YSLEER. The CDR3 sequence is 16 residues long. The CDR3 DNA sequence: TGCGCCAGCAGCCTCTCCTGGACAGCCCTATCCTACGAGCAGTACTTC. Protein product: CASSLSWTALSYEQYF.

This clone is a singleton in its sample. A read error may account for a junction end that differs from germline. V and J are TRBV10-3 and TRBJ2-5; 9 bases match TRBD2. This CDR3 is 14 amino acids long. CDR1 is ENHRY and CDR2 is SYGVKD in the germline V gene. CDR3 residues: CATSSGRKQETQYF. CDR3 sequence (DNA): TGTGCCACCAGTAGCGGGAGAAAACAAGAGACCCAGTACTTC.

The chain has TRBV5-8 and TRBJ2-3, with TRBD2 matching over 7 bases. J lost 0 bases, V lost 0 bases, and 1 base had no gene match. Germline assignment: CDR1 SGHTS and CDR2 YDEGEE. The CDR3 has 15 residues. The CDR3 DNA reads as TGTGCCAGCAGCTTGGGAGCGGGAAGCACAGATACGCAGTATTTT. Amino acid sequence: CASSLGAGSTDTQYF.

The chain recombines TRBV7-3 with TRBJ2-2; no reliable D call. The CDR3 runs to 15 residues. Looked up from germline, CDR1 is SGHTA and CDR2 is FQGTGA. The V gene lost 5 bases and the J gene lost 2 bases, with 12 bases spanning the gap. The CDR3: CASSPRAVNTGELFF. Written as DNA, the CDR3 is TGTGCCAGCAGCCCCCGGGCAGTTAACACCGGGGAGCTGTTTTTT.

The V gene is TRBV7-2, the J gene TRBJ1-2; 12 bases are shared with TRBD1. This CDR3 is 15 amino acids long. With 3 bases clipped from V and 8 bases from J, the junction kept 7 bases outside the gene matches. Germline values: CDR1 SGHTA, CDR2 FQGNSA. The CDR3 DNA follows: TGTGCCAGCAGCTTTACCGGGACAGGGGGCGAAGGCTACACCTTC. Its translation: CASSFTGTGGEGYTF.

The chain joins TRBV7-9 to TRBJ1-1, with no clear D. The CDR3 runs to 15 residues. Germline V gene sequence: CDR1 SEHNR, CDR2 FQNEAQ (reference sequence). V was clipped by 4 bases and J by 4 bases, with 16 bases between them. The CDR3 loop is CASSSRPEAGTEAFF. The CDR3 DNA is TGTGCCAGCAGCTCAAGACCGGAGGCCGGCACTGAAGCTTTCTTT.

This clone was seen a handful of times. V and J are TRBV27 and TRBJ1-2; no clear D gene. The CDR3 is 12 amino acids. V lost 6 bases and J 10 bases, leaving 15 bases between the germline ends. Looked up from germline, CDR1 is MNHEY and CDR2 is SMNVEV (reference sequence). The CDR3 DNA reads as TGTGCCAGCAGCTCGTGGAGGGCAAACTACACCTTC. It codes for CASSSWRANYTF.

The chain carries TRBV5-1 and TRBJ1-1; TRBD1 might be the D (6 bases). V lost 1 base and J lost 0, with 7 bases in between. The CDR3 has 14 amino acids. Germline loops: CDR1 SGHRS, CDR2 YFSETQ. Written as DNA, the CDR3 is TGCGCCAGCAGCTTGTGGGGGCTGAACACTGAAGCTTTCTTT. It translates to CASSLWGLNTEAFF.

The rearrangement links TRBV13 to TRBJ2-7; TRBD2 matches at 13 bases. Germline CDR1 and CDR2: PRHDT and FYEKMQ (reference sequence). The CDR3 has 17 amino acids. V was pared by 6 bases and J by 4 bases, with 12 bases of the junction left unmatched. The chain's CDR3 is CASSYYPGLAGTYEQYF. DNA of the CDR3: TGTGCCAGCAGTTACTACCCGGGACTAGCGGGGACTTACGAGCAGTACTTC.

The chain employs TRBV5-6 and TRBJ2-7, with a weak D call TRBD1 (6 bases). CDR1 SGHDT and CDR2 YYEEEE come from the germline V gene. The CDR3 length is 14 residues. Trimming took 1 base from V and 2 from J, leaving 10 bases between them. CDR3 in DNA: TGTGCCAGCAGCTTGACAGGGACCCCCTACGAGCAGTACTTC. It is translated as CASSLTGTPYEQYF.